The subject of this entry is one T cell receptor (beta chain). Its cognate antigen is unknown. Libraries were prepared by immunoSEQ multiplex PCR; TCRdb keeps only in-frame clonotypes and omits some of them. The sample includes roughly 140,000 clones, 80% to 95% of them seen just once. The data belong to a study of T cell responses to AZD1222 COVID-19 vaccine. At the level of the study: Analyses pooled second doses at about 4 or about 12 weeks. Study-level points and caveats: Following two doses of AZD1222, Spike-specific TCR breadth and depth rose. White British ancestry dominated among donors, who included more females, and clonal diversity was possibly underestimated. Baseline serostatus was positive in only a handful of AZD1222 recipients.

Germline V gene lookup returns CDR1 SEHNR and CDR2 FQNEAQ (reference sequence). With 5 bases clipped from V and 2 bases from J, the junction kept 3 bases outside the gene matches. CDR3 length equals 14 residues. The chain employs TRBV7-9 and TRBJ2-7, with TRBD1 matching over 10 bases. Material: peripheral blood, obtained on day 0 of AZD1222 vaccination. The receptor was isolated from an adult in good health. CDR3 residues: CASSPGQGAYEQYF. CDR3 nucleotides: TGTGCCAGCAGCCCCGGACAGGGGGCCTACGAGCAGTACTTC.